Shown below are 32 T cell receptor beta chains from a single sample sequenced in a study of blood T cell repertoires in COVID-19. Assay: immunoSEQ multiplex PCR; the TCRdb copy retains only in-frame clones and omits some. The table shows around 78,000 clones, with under 90% occurring only once. Sequencing used peripheral blood. These receptors all stem from a man between 70 and 80 years old with active or convalescent COVID-19.

This rearrangement joins TRBV2 to TRBJ2-7, with D uncertain. Germline CDR1 SNHLY, CDR2 FYNNEI. V lost 4 bases and J lost 0, with 7 bases in between. The CDR3 loop spans 13 amino acids. The CDR3 protein is CASSGLLSYEQYF. The CDR3 DNA reads TGTGCCAGCAGTGGGTTACTCTCCTACGAGCAGTACTTC. Complete variable domain (other parts from reference TRBV2 and TRBJ2-7): EPEVTQTPSHQVTQMGQEVILRCVPISNHLYFYWYRQILGQKVEFLVSFYNNEISEKSEIFDDQFSVERPDGSNFTLKIRSTKLEDSAMYFCASSGLLSYEQYFGPGTRLTVT.

The chain combines TRBV29-1 with TRBJ1-5; the D is unclear. CDR1 and CDR2 from the germline V gene are SQVTM and ANQGSEA. Trimming left V 5 bases short and J 1 base short, with 6 bases between. The CDR3 runs to 12 residues. CDR3 protein: CSVRESNQPQHF. The CDR3 DNA reads as TGCAGCGTTCGGGAGAGCAATCAGCCCCAGCATTTT.

The rearrangement uses TRBV28 and TRBJ1-3; D unresolved. The V and J ends lost 3 bases and 1 base respectively, with 10 bases between them. The germline V gene encodes CDR1 MDHEN and CDR2 SYDVKM. The CDR3 sequence is 15 residues long. The CDR3 reads CASSFGRFSGNTIYF. DNA of the CDR3: TGTGCCAGCAGTTTTGGCAGGTTTTCTGGAAACACCATATATTTT.

The J gene is TRBJ2-1, the V gene TRBV5-1; D is possibly TRBD1 (6 bases). Germline CDR1 SGHRS, CDR2 YFSETQ. V was pared by 0 bases and J by 2 bases, with 12 bases between. The CDR3 is made up of 16 amino acids. CDR3 in DNA: TGCGCCAGCAGCTTGGTGGGGCAGGGGACCTACAATGAGCAGTTCTTC. Translated, it gives CASSLVGQGTYNEQFF.

The CDR3 nucleotides read TGTGCCACCTACAGGGAGTACTATGGCTACACCTTC. This encodes CATYREYYGYTF. The V gene is TRBV28, the J gene TRBJ1-2; perhaps TRBD1 as D (6 bases). The CDR3 contains 12 residues. Germline loops: CDR1 MDHEN, CDR2 SYDVKM. V lost 10 bases, J lost 3 bases, and 12 bases lay in between.

This clone was seen just once. This chain connects TRBV11-2 to TRBJ2-5; possible D gene TRBD1, 5 bases. The CDR3 is 17 residues long. The V gene's germline CDR1 is SGHAT and CDR2 FQNNGV. V lost 2 bases to trimming and J lost 2 bases, with 18 bases between them. Here the CDR3 DNA reads TGTGCCAGCAGCTTACAGTACCCGAGACAGCAACAAGAGACCCAGTACTTC. It codes for CASSLQYPRQQQETQYF. Filled out from reference TRBV11-2 and TRBJ2-5, the complete variable domain reads EAGVAQSPRYKIIEKRQSVAFWCNPISGHATLYWYQQILGQGPKLLIQFQNNGVVDDSQLPKDRFSAERLKGVDSTLKIQPAKLEDSAVYLCASSLQYPRQQQETQYFGPGTRLLVL.

The sample holds one count of this clone. CDR3 sequence: CASSILAGGEGEQFF. The CDR3 DNA follows: TGCGCCAGCAGCATCCTAGCGGGAGGGGAGGGTGAGCAGTTCTTC. The rearrangement joins TRBV5-1 to TRBJ2-1, with 12 bases that match TRBD2. Germline values: CDR1 SGHRS, CDR2 YFSETQ. The length of the CDR3 is 15 residues. The trim removed 4 bases at V and 9 bases at J, leaving 8 bases unmatched.

The chain has TRBV7-3 and TRBJ2-1; D might be TRBD1 (5 bases). V gave up 2 bases and J gave up 9 bases, with 17 bases separating them. Germline assignment: CDR1 SGHTA and CDR2 FQGTGA. This CDR3 is 15 amino acids long. CDR3 sequence reads: CASSLGQGRSPEQFF. For the CDR3, the DNA is TGTGCCAGCAGCTTAGGTCAGGGCCGGTCACCTGAGCAGTTCTTC.

J is TRBJ1-1 and V is TRBV28; possible D gene TRBD1, 6 bases. The V and J ends lost 7 bases and 10 bases respectively, with 19 bases between them. The CDR3 consists of 13 residues. Germline CDR1 reads MDHEN; CDR2 reads SYDVKM. The CDR3 bases are TGTGCCAGCACCCGACGGTACAGGGAGAGAGCTTTCTTT. This sequence encodes CASTRRYRERAFF.

The rearrangement uses TRBV5-8 and TRBJ2-1, with 10 bases aligning to TRBD2. With 3 bases clipped from V and 0 bases from J, the junction kept 6 bases outside the gene matches. This CDR3 contains 17 residues. CDR1 is SGHTS, CDR2 YDEGEE, per germline. The CDR3 bases are TGTGCCAGCAGCTCCACCGGGACTAGCGTCTCCTACAATGAGCAGTTCTTC. Its protein is CASSSTGTSVSYNEQFF.

V usage is TRBV5-1 and J usage is TRBJ2-5, with D hard to call. The length of the CDR3 is 12 residues. V lost 0 bases, J lost 7 bases, and 7 bases lay in between. Germline CDR1 and CDR2: SGHRS and YFSETQ. Here the CDR3 DNA reads TGCGCCAGCAGCTTGGACCGAGCGACCCAGTACTTC. It yields the protein CASSLDRATQYF.

This chain joins TRBV7-9 and TRBJ2-3; 9 positions agree with TRBD2. This CDR3 is 17 amino acids long. Germline V CDR1 and CDR2: SEHNR, FQNEAQ (reference sequence). With 5 bases clipped from V and 9 bases from J, the junction kept 18 bases outside the gene matches. The CDR3 sequence is CASSGLLASGIPPTQYF. DNA of the CDR3: TGTGCCAGCAGCGGGCTGTTGGCTAGCGGGATCCCGCCGACGCAGTATTTT.

DNA for the CDR3: TGTGCCAGCAGGCGGACTAGCGGTGAGCAGTTCTTC. This codes for CASRRTSGEQFF. The rearrangement joins TRBV5-6 to TRBJ2-1; 10 bases are a match to TRBD2. This CDR3 has 12 amino acids. V was clipped by 5 bases and J by 9 bases; unmatched bases: 2. Germline values: CDR1 SGHDT, CDR2 YYEEEE.

The gene calls are TRBV3-1 (or the pseudogene TRBV3-2) and TRBJ1-2; TRBD1 matches at 7 bases. CDR1 LGHDT and CDR2 YNNKEL come from the germline V gene (reference sequence). Trimming at V came to 0 bases and at J to 6 bases, leaving 1 base not matched to a gene. CDR3 length: 13 residues. DNA for the CDR3: TGTGCCAGCAGCCAAGAGAGGGGGCATGGCTACACCTTC. This encodes CASSQERGHGYTF.

The V call is TRBV29-1, the J call TRBJ1-2, with a weak D call TRBD1 (6 bases). This CDR3 is 15 amino acids long. V dropped 7 bases and J dropped 4 bases, with 22 bases sitting between them. Germline CDR1 reads SQVTM; CDR2 reads ANQGSEA. Here the CDR3 reads CSAQVIRGEGYGYTF. The CDR3 region has the DNA TGCAGCGCCCAGGTTATCAGGGGCGAGGGCTATGGCTACACCTTC.

This clone came up a few times. The chain combines TRBV21-1 with TRBJ2-5; the D call in the table, TRBD2, was not verified against the DNA. TRBV21-1 is flagged as a pseudogene. The CDR3 has 18 amino acids. This CDR3 is CASSKAPGLAGDWGTQYF. The CDR3 DNA is TGTGCCAGCAGCAAAGCGCCCGGACTAGCGGGAGATTGGGGGACCCAGTACTTC.

In its sample, this clone was seen once. V and J are TRBV7-2 and TRBJ2-7, with a possible D match to TRBD1 (5 bases). Deletions cut 7 bases from V and 2 bases from J, with 9 bases between. The CDR3 length is 12 residues. Germline V CDR1 and CDR2: SGHTA, FQGNSA. The chain's CDR3 is CASNGATYEQYF. The CDR3 DNA reads TGTGCCAGCAATGGGGCAACCTACGAGCAGTACTTC.

The chain recombines TRBV11-3 with TRBJ1-3; the D is unclear. V lost 2 bases and J lost 4, with 6 bases in between. CDR3 length equals 13 residues. The germline V gene has CDR1 SGHNT and CDR2 YENEEA. The CDR3 spells CASSLFYGNTIYF. CDR3 coding DNA: TGTGCCAGCAGCTTATTCTACGGAAACACCATATATTTT.

The chain links TRBV28 to TRBJ1-3; 7 bases line up with TRBD1. Germline CDR1 is MDHEN and CDR2 is SYDVKM. This CDR3 region has 16 residues. V shed 2 bases and J 8 bases; nucleotides not matched to a gene: 12. CDR3 sequence reads: CASSLARGFSSDTIYF. The CDR3 DNA is TGTGCCAGCAGTTTAGCCAGGGGGTTCAGTTCGGACACCATATATTTT.

J is TRBJ2-5 and V is TRBV2; D may be TRBD1 (5 bases). There are 13 residues in the CDR3. Per germline, CDR1 SNHLY and CDR2 FYNNEI. V lost 5 bases and J 7 bases, leaving 14 bases between the germline ends. CDR3 region: CASSSEVRGTQYF. In DNA form, the CDR3 reads TGTGCCAGCAGTTCCGAGGTTAGGGGGACCCAGTACTTC.

The chain recombines TRBV19 with TRBJ2-1; weak D call: TRBD2 (5 bases). V was cut by 1 base and J by 8 bases, with 21 bases left in between. Germline CDR1 reads LNHDA; CDR2 reads SQIVND (reference sequence). The CDR3 has 17 amino acids. CDR3 in amino acids: CASSIVFLGRRIHEQFF. The CDR3 DNA reads as TGTGCCAGTAGTATAGTATTCTTAGGGAGAAGAATCCATGAGCAGTTCTTC.

V usage is TRBV30 and J usage is TRBJ1-2; tentatively, D is TRBD1 (5 bases). The CDR3 has 15 residues. Germline-derived CDR1 and CDR2 are GTSNPN and SVGIG (reference sequence). Trimming stripped 0 bases from V and 8 bases from J, with 19 bases between. The CDR3 protein is CAWSVRLSGLYGYTF. DNA of the CDR3: TGTGCCTGGAGTGTACGTTTATCAGGGCTATACGGCTACACCTTC. Supplemented by reference TRBV30 and TRBJ1-2, the full variable domain reads SQTIHQWPATLVQPVGSPLSLECTVEGTSNPNLYWYRQAAGRGLQLLFYSVGIGQISSEVPQNLSASRPQDRQFILSSKKLLLSDSGFYLCAWSVRLSGLYGYTFGSGTRLTVV.

With respect to this clone: The junction shows a germline mismatch at one end, possibly a read error. This sequence joins TRBV6-5 and TRBJ2-5; TRBD2 agrees at 11 bases. The CDR3 runs to 15 residues. Germline V CDR1 and CDR2: MNHEY, SVGAGI. The CDR3 nucleotides read TGTGCCAGCAGTCCGAGCCTAGCGGGAGGTCTATCTGGGAACTTC. It yields the protein CASSPSLAGGLSGNF.

On this clone: This CDR3 is also generated by other DNA sequences in the sample. The chain has TRBV19 and TRBJ2-6, with 8 bases lining up with TRBD1. V dropped 6 bases and J dropped 2; count of bases not matched to a gene: 3. The germline V gene has CDR1 LNHDA and CDR2 SQIVND (reference sequence). The CDR3 is 15 residues long. The CDR3 DNA sequence: TGTGCCAGTAGCCCGGACAGGGCTGGGGCCAACGTCCTGACTTTC. This gives the protein CASSPDRAGANVLTF.

The chain couples TRBV11-3 to TRBJ2-7; D remains unclear. With 0 bases removed from V and 5 bases from J, the gap between germline ends came to 8 bases. Germline V gene sequence: CDR1 SGHNT, CDR2 YENEEA. The CDR3 has 13 residues. CDR3 region: CASSLDTRDEQYF. The CDR3 nucleotides are TGTGCCAGCAGCTTAGATACCCGAGACGAGCAGTACTTC. Variable domain in full (rest from reference TRBV11-3 and TRBJ2-7): EAGVVQSPRYKIIEKKQPVAFWCNPISGHNTLYWYLQNLGQGPELLIRYENEEAVDDSQLPKDRFSAERLKGVDSTLKIQPAELGDSAVYLCASSLDTRDEQYFGPGTRLTVT.

This sequence joins TRBV6-5 and TRBJ2-1; 12 bases are a match to TRBD2. Germline values: CDR1 MNHEY, CDR2 SVGAGI. The V gene end was trimmed by 2 bases and the J gene end by 6 bases; junction bases not matched to a gene: 2. The length of the CDR3 is 15 residues. CDR3 bases: TGTGCCAGCAGTTACATGACTAGCGGGAGCAATGAGCAGTTCTTC. It specifies CASSYMTSGSNEQFF.

The gene calls are TRBV25-1 and TRBJ2-7; 8 bases fit TRBD2. The CDR3 runs 15 residues. V lost 3 bases to trimming and J lost 4 bases; unmatched junction nucleotides: 8. CDR1 is MGHDK and CDR2 is SYGVNS in the germline V gene. The CDR3 nucleotides read TGTGCCAGCAGTGACTCCTTGAGCGGGAGTTACGAGCAGTACTTC. Its protein product is CASSDSLSGSYEQYF.

Only one count was recorded for this clone. V usage is TRBV7-9 and J usage is TRBJ2-1; no reliable D call. This CDR3 is 14 amino acids long. Germline CDR1 reads SEHNR; CDR2 reads FQNEAQ (reference sequence). The ends were cut back, 5 bases at V and 0 bases at J, with 8 bases in the middle. In nucleotides, the CDR3 is TGTGCCAGCAGCCTAAGTAACTCCTACAATGAGCAGTTCTTC. Protein sequence: CASSLSNSYNEQFF.

V usage is TRBV9 and J usage is TRBJ1-5; 8 bases line up with TRBD1. The CDR3 is 15 amino acids. The V segment lost 0 bases and the J segment 6 bases; nucleotides outside the gene matches: 5. Germline V lookup: CDR1 SGDLS, CDR2 YYNGEE. CDR3 in DNA: TGTGCCAGCAGCGTAGACGGACAGGGAAGTCAGCCCCAGCATTTT. This translates into CASSVDGQGSQPQHF.

The chain has TRBV18 and TRBJ2-7; tentatively, D is TRBD2 (5 bases). Germline lookup yields CDR1 KGHSH and CDR2 LQKENI. This CDR3 region has 15 residues. The ends were cut back, 3 bases at V and 4 bases at J, with 16 bases in the middle. CDR3 protein: CASSPSSGTNYEQYF. In nucleotides, the CDR3 is TGTGCCAGCTCACCGTCAAGCGGAACGAATTACGAGCAGTACTTC.

The genes are TRBV19 and TRBJ2-1; the D gene is possibly TRBD2 (6 bases). Trimming took off 3 bases at V and 7 bases at J, with 13 bases between the two ends. CDR1 and CDR2 (germline): LNHDA, SQIVND (reference sequence). CDR3 length: 14 amino acids. The CDR3: CASSILEGVNEQFF. In DNA form, the CDR3 reads TGTGCCAGTAGTATTTTGGAGGGAGTAAATGAGCAGTTCTTC.

The rearrangement links TRBV10-3 to TRBJ1-1, with 8 bases lining up with TRBD1. Germline values: CDR1 ENHRY, CDR2 SYGVKD. J gave up 3 bases and V 7 bases, and 4 bases lay outside the gene matches. This CDR3 region has 13 residues. The CDR3 DNA reads TGTGCCATCAAAGTACAGGGGGACACTGAAGCTTTCTTT. Encoded protein: CAIKVQGDTEAFF.